One sample yielded the 25 T cell receptor beta chains listed below, sequenced in a study of Ad26.COV2.S vaccination and SARS-CoV-2 variants. Treatment meaning: about 20 received Ad26.COV2.S at low or high dose, single or two shots; roughly five received placebo; per-sample allocation not given. At day 63 after the first vaccine or placebo injection, samples were drawn. Sequencing was performed with immunoSEQ multiplex PCR; in TCRdb, only in-frame clones are kept and a portion is missing. The table shows about 350,000 clones, with roughly 90% occurring only once. Sequenced here: peripheral blood, sampled in a trial of Ad26.COV2.S vaccine versus placebo. All receptors derive from a person between 18 and 59 years old who received the Ad26.COV2.S COVID-19 vaccine or a placebo.

This clone turned up a few times. V is TRBV10-2 and J is TRBJ1-5; D perhaps matches TRBD1 (6 bases). The CDR3 covers 16 residues. Germline V gives CDR1 WSHSY, CDR2 SAAADI. Trimming stripped 3 bases from V and 6 bases from J, with 18 bases between. In nucleotides, the CDR3 is TGCGCCAGCAGTGACGCTAAGGGGGGAATAAGTCAGCCCCAGCATTTT. Translated: CASSDAKGGISQPQHF.

V and J are TRBV7-9 and TRBJ2-2; TRBD2 matches 8 bases. CDR3 size: 15 residues. V was clipped by 5 bases and J by 3 bases; unmatched bases: 5. Germline loops: CDR1 SEHNR, CDR2 FQNEAQ (reference sequence). CDR3 protein: CASSPGTRDTGELFF. CDR3 in DNA: TGTGCCAGCAGCCCCGGGACTAGGGACACCGGGGAGCTGTTTTTT. The full variable domain, completed using reference TRBV7-9 and TRBJ2-2, is DTGVSQNPRHKITKRGQNVTFRCDPISEHNRLYWYRQTLGQGPEFLTYFQNEAQLEKSRLLSDRFSAERPKGSFSTLEIQRTEQGDSAMYLCASSPGTRDTGELFFGEGSRLTVL.

V usage is TRBV7-3 and J usage is TRBJ2-1; 13 nucleotides align to TRBD2. The V segment lost 5 bases and the J segment 5 bases; nucleotides outside the gene matches: 6. Germline V gene lookup returns CDR1 SGHTA and CDR2 FQGTGA. The CDR3 is 16 amino acids. This CDR3 reads CASSGGLAGVNNEQFF. The CDR3, as DNA: TGTGCCAGCAGCGGTGGACTAGCGGGAGTAAACAATGAGCAGTTCTTC.

The chain recombines TRBV15 with TRBJ2-1, with D perhaps TRBD2 (6 bases). Deletions cut 6 bases from V and 0 bases from J, with 12 bases between. In germline, CDR1 is LNHNV, CDR2 YYDKDF (reference sequence). This CDR3 comprises 15 residues. The CDR3 is CATREETSSYNEQFF. CDR3 DNA sequence: TGTGCCACCAGAGAAGAGACTAGCTCCTACAATGAGCAGTTCTTC.

The rearrangement joins TRBV2 to TRBJ2-6; D gene uncertain. This CDR3 has 15 residues. In germline, CDR1 is SNHLY, CDR2 FYNNEI. Trimming removed 4 bases at V and 1 base at J, with 8 bases between. This chain's CDR3 is CASSVRLSGANVLTF. CDR3 coding DNA: TGTGCCAGCAGTGTTCGGCTATCTGGGGCCAACGTCCTGACTTTC.

This clone has more than one count but fewer than ten. The chain uses TRBV2 and TRBJ1-5, with D possibly matching TRBD1 (6 bases). CDR3 size: 11 residues. Germline CDR1 SNHLY, CDR2 FYNNEI. Trimming stripped 11 bases from V and 3 bases from J, with 8 bases between. CDR3 sequence: CAGTFNQPQHF. The CDR3 nucleotides read TGTGCCGGGACATTCAATCAGCCCCAGCATTTT.

Worth noting for this clone: The sample carries other DNA sequences with the same CDR3. This chain connects TRBV3-1 (or the pseudogene TRBV3-2) to TRBJ2-7; no firm D call. Germline V gene sequence: CDR1 LGHDT, CDR2 YNNKEL (reference sequence). The CDR3 loop spans 12 amino acids. Trimming removed 1 base from V and 2 bases from J, with 3 bases in between. CDR3 bases: TGTGCCAGCAGCCAAGGTGCCTACGAGCAGTACTTC. Residues: CASSQGAYEQYF.

The chain links TRBV18 to TRBJ1-2; D call uncertain. Germline CDR1 reads KGHSH; CDR2 reads LQKENI. V lost 0 bases and J 2 bases, leaving 4 bases between the germline ends. The CDR3 consists of 13 residues. The CDR3 nucleotides are TGTGCCAGCTCACCACCAGAAAACTATGGCTACACCTTC. Its translation is CASSPPENYGYTF.

CDR3 sequence reads: CASSSWNTIYF. The CDR3 DNA sequence: TGTGCCAGTAGTTCGTGGAACACCATATATTTT. The chain is built from TRBV19 and TRBJ1-3; D is unresolved. Germline V gene data show CDR1 as LNHDA and CDR2 as SQIVND (reference sequence). CDR3 length equals 11 residues. V lost 5 bases and J 7 bases, leaving 6 bases between the germline ends.

The chain carries TRBV5-6 and TRBJ1-1, with unresolved D. Germline lookup yields CDR1 SGHDT and CDR2 YYEEEE. Trimming took off 0 bases at V and 6 bases at J, with 9 bases between the two ends. This CDR3 contains 13 residues. CDR3: CASSLAGVSEAFF. The CDR3 DNA is TGTGCCAGCAGCTTGGCGGGAGTCTCTGAAGCTTTCTTT.

The rearrangement joins TRBV19 to TRBJ1-5; 10 nucleotides match TRBD1. This CDR3 comprises 16 residues. Per germline, CDR1 LNHDA and CDR2 SQIVND (reference sequence). J was trimmed by 3 bases and V by 8 bases; bases with no gene match: 10. For the CDR3, the DNA is TGTGCCAGTGAGACAGGGGGCGCCCCCGACAATCAGCCCCAGCATTTT. Encoded protein: CASETGGAPDNQPQHF.

J is TRBJ1-4 and V is TRBV6-6; no clear D gene. CDR3 length: 13 amino acids. CDR1 is MNHNY, CDR2 SVGAGI, per germline (reference sequence). The V gene lost 2 bases and the J gene lost 6 bases, with 7 bases spanning the gap. This CDR3 is CASSYELYEKLFF. DNA of the CDR3: TGTGCCAGCAGTTACGAACTCTATGAAAAACTGTTTTTT.

This chain joins TRBV18 and TRBJ2-5; TRBD1 is a possible D gene (5 bases). The CDR3 has 13 residues. Germline V CDR1 and CDR2: KGHSH, LQKENI. V was shortened by 6 bases and J by 2 bases, with 10 bases between the two germline ends. In DNA, the CDR3 is TGTGCCAGCTCCTTCAACAGGCAAGAGACCCAGTACTTC. Its protein is CASSFNRQETQYF.

The chain employs TRBV4-2 and TRBJ2-7; D may match TRBD1 or TRBD2 (5 bases each). CDR3 length: 16 residues. Germline loops: CDR1 LGHNA, CDR2 YNFKEQ. The V end was cut by 0 bases, the J end by 7 bases, with 19 bases between. The CDR3, as DNA: TGTGCCAGCAGCCAAGAAAAGGCATCGGGGCAGCTGGAGCAGTACTTC. This codes for CASSQEKASGQLEQYF.

This chain uses TRBV13 with TRBJ2-5, with D maybe TRBD1 (6 bases). Germline lookup yields CDR1 PRHDT and CDR2 FYEKMQ (reference sequence). CDR3 length equals 13 residues. V was clipped by 5 bases and J by 4 bases, with 11 bases between them. The CDR3 DNA reads as TGTGCCAGCAGCACGGACAGCCGAGAGACCCAGTACTTC. It specifies CASSTDSRETQYF.

This clone appeared a single time. The chain couples TRBV11-2 to TRBJ1-1; 7 nucleotides line up with TRBD1. The CDR3 is made up of 15 amino acids. Looked up from germline, CDR1 is SGHAT and CDR2 is FQNNGV. The ends lost 5 bases at V and 4 bases at J; junction bases unmatched: 10. CDR3 loop: CASSPRGGGSTEAFF. The DNA for the CDR3 is TGTGCCAGCAGCCCCCGGGGAGGGGGCTCCACTGAAGCTTTCTTT.

This rearrangement joins TRBV5-6 to TRBJ1-2, with TRBD1 matching 9 bases. Trimming removed 4 bases from V and 5 bases from J; junction bases left unmatched: 6. Germline V lookup: CDR1 SGHDT, CDR2 YYEEEE. The CDR3 extends over 14 amino acids. The CDR3 reads CASSVSGTGYGYTF. Here the CDR3 DNA reads TGTGCCAGCAGCGTCTCCGGGACAGGGTATGGCTACACCTTC.

CDR3 in DNA: TGTGCCACCAGAGGGCTACCCAATGAGCAGTTCTTC. Translation: CATRGLPNEQFF. The chain links TRBV24-1 to TRBJ2-1; the D is unclear. The V end was cut by 7 bases, the J end by 6 bases, with 9 bases between. This CDR3 region has 12 residues. From germline, CDR1 is KGHDR and CDR2 SFDVKD.

The rearrangement uses TRBV28 and TRBJ2-5; D uncertain. The CDR3 is 15 residues long. CDR1 and CDR2 from the germline V gene are MDHEN and SYDVKM. Trimming cost V 4 bases and J 1 base, with 13 bases left between them. CDR3 amino acids: CASSSPWAGQETQYF. CDR3 nucleotide sequence: TGTGCCAGCAGTTCCCCCTGGGCAGGCCAAGAGACCCAGTACTTC.

The J gene is TRBJ2-7, the V gene TRBV5-6; 12 bases match TRBD2. J was trimmed by 2 bases and V by 4 bases; bases with no gene match: 4. Per germline, CDR1 SGHDT and CDR2 YYEEEE. CDR3 length: 15 residues. CDR3 amino acids: CASSRRLAGAYEQYF. In DNA, the CDR3 is TGTGCCAGCAGCCGCCGACTAGCGGGGGCCTACGAGCAGTACTTC.

Many counts were recorded for this clone. The chain joins TRBV24-1 to TRBJ2-1; TRBD1 is a possible D gene (5 bases). This CDR3 has 15 amino acids. V lost 6 bases and J lost 10, with 21 bases in between. Per germline, CDR1 KGHDR and CDR2 SFDVKD. The CDR3 bases are TGTGCCACCAGTCAAGCCGCGACAGATATCGAGGAGCAGTTCTTC. This sequence encodes CATSQAATDIEEQFF.

J is TRBJ2-7 and V is TRBV5-1; TRBD1 matches at 8 bases. V gave up 4 bases and J gave up 9 bases; unmatched junction bases: 9. Germline lookup yields CDR1 SGHRS and CDR2 YFSETQ. This CDR3 comprises 13 residues. This chain's CDR3 is CASSPGQGPWQYF. For the CDR3, the DNA is TGCGCCAGCAGCCCTGGACAGGGCCCGTGGCAGTACTTC.

The chain uses TRBV3-1 (or the pseudogene TRBV3-2) and TRBJ1-2; D remains unclear. Germline loops: CDR1 LGHDT, CDR2 YNNKEL (reference sequence). V gave up 7 bases and J gave up 6 bases, with 6 bases separating them. The CDR3 length is 10 residues. In DNA form, the CDR3 reads TGTGCCAGCACGGAGGATGGCTACACCTTC. Its translation: CASTEDGYTF.

The rearrangement joins TRBV24-1 to TRBJ2-3; TRBD1 is a possible D gene (6 bases). Looked up from germline, CDR1 is KGHDR and CDR2 is SFDVKD. The CDR3 consists of 15 residues. With 5 bases removed from V and 4 bases from J, the gap between germline ends came to 15 bases. For the CDR3, the DNA is TGTGCCACCAGTGCCATGGGGGCAGGGTCAGATACGCAGTATTTT. It specifies CATSAMGAGSDTQYF.

Only a few counts were recorded for this clone. The chain is built from TRBV12-3 or TRBV12-4 and TRBJ1-5; tentatively, D is TRBD1 (5 bases). V was cut by 5 bases and J by 3 bases, with 8 bases left in between. The length of the CDR3 is 13 residues. Here the CDR3 DNA reads TGTGCCAGCAGTCGCGGACACAATCAGCCCCAGCATTTT. Protein: CASSRGHNQPQHF.